Following are 26 T cell receptor beta chains from one sample sequenced in a study of T cell responses to AZD1222 COVID-19 vaccine. Clones were sequenced by immunoSEQ multiplex PCR, and TCRdb holds only the in-frame ones, with some missing. The data hold about 110,000 clones, with about 81% observed a single time. The material sequenced was peripheral blood, taken on day 0 of AZD1222 vaccination. Receptors were obtained from an adult in good health.

The chain recombines TRBV5-1 with TRBJ2-3, with D possibly matching TRBD1 (5 bases). The germline V and J ends were trimmed by 0 bases and 8 bases, with 13 bases remaining between them. Germline-derived CDR1 and CDR2 are SGHRS and YFSETQ. There are 14 residues in the CDR3. The CDR3 DNA reads TGCGCCAGCAGCTTGGCGGGTGTCAGGGCTACGCAGTATTTT. Amino acid sequence: CASSLAGVRATQYF.

V is TRBV7-2 and J is TRBJ2-7; D is tentatively TRBD1 or TRBD2 (5 bases each). Germline V gene sequence: CDR1 SGHTA, CDR2 FQGNSA. The CDR3 loop spans 18 amino acids. V gave up 7 bases and J gave up 2 bases, with 27 bases separating them. CDR3 sequence: CASIGRGAQTSGTYEQYF. Here the CDR3 DNA reads TGTGCCAGCATAGGGAGAGGGGCTCAAACCTCGGGGACCTACGAGCAGTACTTC.

This clone came up a few times. This chain links TRBV4-3 with TRBJ2-7, with 7 bases lining up with TRBD2. CDR1 and CDR2 (germline): LGHNA, YSLEER. The junction had 13 bases not matched to a gene; V was cut back by 4 bases and J by 4 bases. This CDR3 has 16 residues. The CDR3 reads CASSPSGQGGSYEQYF. The CDR3 DNA reads TGCGCCAGCAGCCCCTCGGGGCAAGGCGGGAGTTACGAGCAGTACTTC.

Here the CDR3 reads CASSSAGTGSGTEAFF. The CDR3, as DNA: TGTGCCAGCAGTTCCGCCGGGACAGGGTCGGGCACTGAAGCTTTCTTT. V usage is TRBV6-2 or TRBV6-3 and J usage is TRBJ1-1, with 9 nucleotides matching TRBD1. The CDR3 runs 16 residues. J was trimmed by 4 bases and V by 4 bases; bases with no gene match: 10. CDR1 MNHEY and CDR2 SVGEGT come from the germline V gene.

The chain employs TRBV6-5 and TRBJ2-7, with D possibly being TRBD2 (5 bases). The CDR3 is 11 residues long. In germline, CDR1 is MNHEY, CDR2 SVGAGI. V was shortened by 6 bases and J by 2 bases, with 5 bases between the two germline ends. The CDR3 here is CASRTTYEQYF. The CDR3 coding sequence is TGTGCCAGCAGGACTACCTACGAGCAGTACTTC.

V usage is TRBV2 and J usage is TRBJ1-6, with 12 bases aligning to TRBD1. The V segment lost 6 bases and the J segment 7 bases; nucleotides outside the gene matches: 7. Germline lookup yields CDR1 SNHLY and CDR2 FYNNEI. The CDR3 loop spans 16 amino acids. CDR3 nucleotide sequence: TGTGCCAGCAGGGGGGGACAGGGGGCTTCGAATTCACCCCTCCACTTT. Translation: CASRGGQGASNSPLHF.

The sample holds a few counts of this clone. V is TRBV27 and J is TRBJ2-7, with D unresolved. V gave up 3 bases and J gave up 3 bases, with 15 bases separating them. The CDR3 sequence is 15 residues long. CDR1 is MNHEY, CDR2 SMNVEV, per germline (reference sequence). CDR3 protein: CASSFRPAGNYEQYF. CDR3 in DNA: TGTGCCAGCAGTTTTCGCCCCGCAGGAAACTACGAGCAGTACTTC.

V usage is TRBV28 and J usage is TRBJ1-6, with D uncertain. The CDR3 consists of 13 residues. V lost 8 bases and J 7 bases, leaving 12 bases between the germline ends. Germline assignment: CDR1 MDHEN and CDR2 SYDVKM. CDR3 amino acids: CASGEGLNSPLHF. In DNA form, the CDR3 reads TGTGCCAGCGGGGAGGGATTGAATTCACCCCTCCACTTT.

This clone came up once. This chain connects TRBV15 to TRBJ2-5, with D possibly being TRBD2 (5 bases). There are 15 residues in the CDR3. Trimming stripped 2 bases from V and 1 base from J, with 11 bases between. Germline CDR1 and CDR2: LNHNV and YYDKDF (reference sequence). CDR3 nucleotide sequence: TGTGCCACCAGCAGACCCGCGGGTAGCCAAGAGACCCAGTACTTC. As protein: CATSRPAGSQETQYF.

This chain links TRBV6-2 or TRBV6-3 with TRBJ1-6, with TRBD1 matching 11 bases. CDR3 length: 17 residues. Germline CDR1 is MNHEY and CDR2 is SVGEGT. V lost 5 bases and J lost 10; bases outside the gene matches: 13. DNA of the CDR3: TGTGCCAGCAGTGCCTGGACAGGGGGCGCGTCAACCTCACCCCTCCACTTT. It translates to CASSAWTGGASTSPLHF.

In this sample, this clone turned up once. V gene TRBV27 combines with J gene TRBJ1-6, with D unclear. The CDR3 spans 13 residues. V lost 8 bases to trimming and J lost 2 bases, with 7 bases between them. Germline V gene data show CDR1 as MNHEY and CDR2 as SMNVEV (reference sequence). The CDR3 here is CASSGTYNSPLHF. The CDR3 bases are TGTGCCAGCTCCGGGACCTATAATTCACCCCTCCACTTT.

The V gene is TRBV11-2, the J gene TRBJ2-3; 13 positions match TRBD2. The V gene's germline CDR1 is SGHAT and CDR2 FQNNGV. V shed 3 bases, J shed 2 bases, and the junction held 8 bases outside the gene matches. This CDR3 has 18 amino acids. The CDR3: CASSFQTSGGPNTDTQYF. CDR3 sequence (DNA): TGTGCCAGCAGCTTCCAGACTAGCGGGGGGCCTAACACAGATACGCAGTATTTT.

The rearrangement joins TRBV9 to TRBJ2-3; TRBD2 aligns across 7 bases. The CDR3 is 17 residues long. Germline V gene sequence: CDR1 SGDLS, CDR2 YYNGEE. The V and J ends lost 4 bases and 6 bases, in that order; junction bases with no gene match: 17. The CDR3 reads CASSPLGSGLLRDTQYF. The CDR3 region has the DNA TGTGCCAGCAGCCCGCTGGGTAGCGGGCTCCTCAGGGATACGCAGTATTTT.

The V call is TRBV6-5, the J call TRBJ1-5; D remains unclear. Germline V CDR1 and CDR2: MNHEY, SVGAGI. Trimming stripped 6 bases from V and 3 bases from J, with 12 bases between. The CDR3 runs 14 residues. The CDR3 DNA reads as TGTGCCAGCAGCCCGAGATACTACAATCAGCCCCAGCATTTT. Protein: CASSPRYYNQPQHF.

Only a few counts were recorded for this clone. This rearrangement joins TRBV28 to TRBJ1-5, with D uncertain. Germline values: CDR1 MDHEN, CDR2 SYDVKM. This CDR3 is built from 12 residues. V gave up 3 bases and J gave up 5 bases, with 5 bases separating them. The CDR3 DNA sequence: TGTGCCAGCAGTTTGAGTTATCAGCCCCAGCATTTT. Its protein product is CASSLSYQPQHF.

The gene calls are TRBV14 and TRBJ2-7; 7 bases agree with TRBD2. The CDR3 is 14 amino acids. Germline CDR1 reads SGHDN; CDR2 reads FVKESK. Trimming removed 4 bases from V and 2 bases from J; junction bases left unmatched: 5. CDR3 coding DNA: TGTGCCAGCAGCCCGCGGGAGTTTGCCTACGAGCAGTACTTC. The encoded protein is CASSPREFAYEQYF.

This chain connects TRBV5-1 to TRBJ2-5; TRBD1 might be the D (6 bases). V was clipped by 0 bases and J by 2 bases, with 8 bases between them. The CDR3 sequence is 14 residues long. Germline CDR1 is SGHRS and CDR2 is YFSETQ. This CDR3 is CASSLATGQETQYF. CDR3 DNA: TGCGCCAGCAGCTTGGCCACAGGGCAAGAGACCCAGTACTTC.

The rearrangement joins TRBV7-8 to TRBJ1-1; possibly TRBD1 for D (6 bases). The CDR3 is 16 amino acids. The V gene lost 1 base and the J gene lost 6 bases, with 18 bases spanning the gap. Germline V gene data show CDR1 as SGHVS and CDR2 as FQNEAQ. CDR3 protein: CASSLGATQKGAEAFF. The CDR3, as DNA: TGTGCCAGCAGCTTAGGGGCGACCCAAAAGGGGGCTGAAGCTTTCTTT.

The chain recombines TRBV7-8 with TRBJ2-1; D uncertain. V lost 5 bases and J lost 7, with 6 bases in between. The CDR3 is 11 amino acids. Germline V gene sequence: CDR1 SGHVS, CDR2 FQNEAQ. The CDR3 region has the DNA TGTGCCAGCAGCCCCTGGAATGAGCAGTTCTTC. As protein: CASSPWNEQFF.

V is TRBV20-1 and J is TRBJ2-7; 12 bases match TRBD2. Per the germline V gene, CDR1 is DFQATT and CDR2 is SNEGSKA (reference sequence). The V segment lost 3 bases and the J segment 4 bases; nucleotides outside the gene matches: 28. CDR3 length: 22 amino acids. The CDR3: CSASPQDSQKTSGGPFSYEQYF. DNA of the CDR3: TGCAGTGCTAGTCCCCAAGACAGCCAAAAAACTAGCGGGGGGCCTTTTTCTTACGAGCAGTACTTC.

The gene calls are TRBV9 and TRBJ1-6, with a weak D call TRBD1 (5 bases). The V and J ends lost 6 bases and 5 bases respectively, with 12 bases between them. CDR3 length: 14 amino acids. Germline CDR1 reads SGDLS; CDR2 reads YYNGEE. The CDR3 spells CASTPLGDNSPLHF. The DNA of the CDR3 is TGTGCCAGCACTCCTCTGGGGGATAATTCACCCCTCCACTTT.

This clone was seen more than once but under ten times. The chain carries TRBV5-6 and TRBJ1-6; D is unresolved. The CDR3 has 15 residues. V was trimmed by 1 base and J by 4 bases, leaving 9 bases between them. CDR1 SGHDT and CDR2 YYEEEE come from the germline V gene. The CDR3 reads CASSLPAPYNSPLHF. CDR3 in DNA: TGTGCCAGCAGCTTGCCCGCGCCGTATAATTCACCCCTCCACTTT.

V and J are TRBV28 and TRBJ2-5; maybe TRBD2 (5 bases). Per germline, CDR1 MDHEN and CDR2 SYDVKM. The germline V and J ends were trimmed by 1 base and 6 bases, with 15 bases remaining between them. The CDR3 is 15 amino acids. In DNA, the CDR3 is TGTGCCAGCAGTTTATCACGGGGATCGAGTAAGACCCAGTACTTC. It codes for CASSLSRGSSKTQYF.

This rearrangement joins TRBV19 to TRBJ1-3; D unresolved. V lost 3 bases to trimming and J lost 3 bases, with 9 bases between them. This CDR3 contains 14 residues. Per the germline V gene, CDR1 is LNHDA and CDR2 is SQIVND (reference sequence). The DNA for the CDR3 is TGTGCCAGTAGTATCTGGGGAAGTGGAAACACCATATATTTT. Translation gives CASSIWGSGNTIYF.

This clone was seen just once. This rearrangement joins TRBV7-2 to TRBJ2-7; TRBD1 matches at 10 bases. The V segment lost 5 bases and the J segment 1 base; nucleotides outside the gene matches: 14. Germline CDR1 reads SGHTA; CDR2 reads FQGNSA. CDR3 length equals 18 residues. DNA for the CDR3: TGTGCCAGCAGCACAAAAAGGGGACAGGGGATATCATCCTACGAGCAGTACTTC. Translated: CASSTKRGQGISSYEQYF.

This clone was observed once. The gene calls are TRBV10-3 and TRBJ1-1; TRBD1 might be the D (6 bases). CDR3 size: 14 residues. The ends were cut back, 3 bases at V and 0 bases at J, with 8 bases in the middle. Germline loops: CDR1 ENHRY, CDR2 SYGVKD. CDR3 DNA sequence: TGTGCCATCAGTGAAAGGACAGTGAACACTGAAGCTTTCTTT. Translating it yields CAISERTVNTEAFF.